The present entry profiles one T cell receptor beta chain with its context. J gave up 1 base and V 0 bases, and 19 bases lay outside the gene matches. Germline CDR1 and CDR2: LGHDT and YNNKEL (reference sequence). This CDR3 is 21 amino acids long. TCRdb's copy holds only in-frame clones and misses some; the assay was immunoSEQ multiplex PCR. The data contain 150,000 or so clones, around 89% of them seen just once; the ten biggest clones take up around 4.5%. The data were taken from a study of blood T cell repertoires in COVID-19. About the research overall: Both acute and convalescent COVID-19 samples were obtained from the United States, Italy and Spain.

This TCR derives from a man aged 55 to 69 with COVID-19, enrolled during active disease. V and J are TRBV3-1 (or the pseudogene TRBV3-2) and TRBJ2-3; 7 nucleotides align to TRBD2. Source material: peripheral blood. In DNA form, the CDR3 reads TGTGCCAGCAGCCAAGATCGGGGGACTACTTACTCCGACTTCCGCACAGATACGCAGTATTTT. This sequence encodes CASSQDRGTTYSDFRTDTQYF.